The source of this TCR beta chain is a study of technical replicates of blood from several donors. This CDR3 contains 12 residues. With 4 bases removed from V and 4 bases from J, the gap between germline ends came to 8 bases. Germline values: CDR1 SGHNT, CDR2 YENEEA. Clones were sequenced by immunoSEQ multiplex PCR, and TCRdb holds only the in-frame ones, with some missing. The sample consists of about 67,000 clones, about 97% of them appearing once. Input material: T cells isolated from PBMCs. The receptor was derived from a human donor in good health. The rearrangement joins TRBV11-3 to TRBJ2-7; TRBD1 is a possible D gene (6 bases). CDR3 loop: CASSSQGYEQYF. The CDR3 region has the DNA TGTGCCAGCAGCTCCCAGGGGTACGAGCAGTACTTC.